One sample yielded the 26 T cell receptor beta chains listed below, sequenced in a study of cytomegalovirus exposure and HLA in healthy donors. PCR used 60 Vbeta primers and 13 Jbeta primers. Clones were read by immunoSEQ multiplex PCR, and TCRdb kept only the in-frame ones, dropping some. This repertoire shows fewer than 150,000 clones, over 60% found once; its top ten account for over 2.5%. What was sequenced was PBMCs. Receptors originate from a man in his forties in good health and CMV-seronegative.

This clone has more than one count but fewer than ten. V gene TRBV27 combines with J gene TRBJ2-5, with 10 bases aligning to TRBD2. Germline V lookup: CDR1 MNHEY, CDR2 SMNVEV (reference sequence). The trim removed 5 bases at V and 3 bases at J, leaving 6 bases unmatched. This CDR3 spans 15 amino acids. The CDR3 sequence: CASSLSGLAKETQYF. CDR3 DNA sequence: TGTGCCAGCAGTCTCTCGGGACTAGCGAAAGAGACCCAGTACTTC.

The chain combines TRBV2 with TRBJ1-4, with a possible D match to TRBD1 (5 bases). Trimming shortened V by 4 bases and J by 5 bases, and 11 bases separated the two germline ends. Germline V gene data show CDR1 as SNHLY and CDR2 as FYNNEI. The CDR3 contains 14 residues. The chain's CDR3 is CASSAQGMNEKLFF. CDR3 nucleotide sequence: TGTGCCAGCAGTGCCCAGGGCATGAATGAAAAACTGTTTTTT.

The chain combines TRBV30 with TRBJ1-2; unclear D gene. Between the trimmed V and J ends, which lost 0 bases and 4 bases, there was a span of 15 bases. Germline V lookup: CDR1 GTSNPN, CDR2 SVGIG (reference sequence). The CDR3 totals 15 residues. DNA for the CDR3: TGTGCCTGGAGTGTCACGGCCTTTGAGGGCTATGGCTACACCTTC. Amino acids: CAWSVTAFEGYGYTF.

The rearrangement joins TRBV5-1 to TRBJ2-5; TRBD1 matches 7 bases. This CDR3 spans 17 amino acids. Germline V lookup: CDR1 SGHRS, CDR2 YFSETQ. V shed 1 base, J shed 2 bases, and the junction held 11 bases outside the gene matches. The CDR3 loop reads CASSLKLPVTGQETQYF. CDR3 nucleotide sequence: TGCGCCAGCAGCTTGAAACTCCCGGTGACAGGGCAAGAGACCCAGTACTTC.

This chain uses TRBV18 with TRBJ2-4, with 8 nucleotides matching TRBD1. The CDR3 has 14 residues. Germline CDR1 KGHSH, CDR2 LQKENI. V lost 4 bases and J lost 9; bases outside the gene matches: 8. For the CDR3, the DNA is TGTGCCAGCTCACGGGGAGCAGGGGGCAGCATTCAGTACTTC. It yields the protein CASSRGAGGSIQYF. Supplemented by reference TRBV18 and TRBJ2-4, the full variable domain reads NAGVMQNPRHLVRRRGQEARLRCSPMKGHSHVYWYRQLPEEGLKFMVYLQKENIIDESGMPKERFSAEFPKEGPSILRIQQVVRGDSAAYFCASSRGAGGSIQYFGAGTRLSVL.

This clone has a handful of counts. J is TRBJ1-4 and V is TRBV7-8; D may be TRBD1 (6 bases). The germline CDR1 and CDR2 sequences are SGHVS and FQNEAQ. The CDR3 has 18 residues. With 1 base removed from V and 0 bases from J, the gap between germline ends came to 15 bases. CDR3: CASSLVRGGMATNEKLFF. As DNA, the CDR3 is TGTGCCAGCAGCTTAGTCAGAGGGGGAATGGCAACTAATGAAAAACTGTTTTTT.

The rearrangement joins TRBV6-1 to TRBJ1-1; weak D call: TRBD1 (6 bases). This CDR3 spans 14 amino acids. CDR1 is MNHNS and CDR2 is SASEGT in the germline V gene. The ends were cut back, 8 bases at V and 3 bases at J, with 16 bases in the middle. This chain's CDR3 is CASGRQADYTEAFF. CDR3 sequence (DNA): TGTGCCAGCGGGAGACAGGCTGATTACACTGAAGCTTTCTTT.

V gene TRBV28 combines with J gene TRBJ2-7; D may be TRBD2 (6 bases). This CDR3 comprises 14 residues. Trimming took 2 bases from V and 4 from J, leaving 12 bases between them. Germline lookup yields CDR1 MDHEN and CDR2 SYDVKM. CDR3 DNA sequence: TGTGCCAGCAGTTTAGCGGGACCACGGTACGAGCAGTACTTC. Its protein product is CASSLAGPRYEQYF. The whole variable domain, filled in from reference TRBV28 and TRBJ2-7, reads DVKVTQSSRYLVKRTGEKVFLECVQDMDHENMFWYRQDPGLGLRLIYFSYDVKMKEKGDIPEGYSVSREKKERFSLILESASTNQTSMYLCASSLAGPRYEQYFGPGTRLTVT.

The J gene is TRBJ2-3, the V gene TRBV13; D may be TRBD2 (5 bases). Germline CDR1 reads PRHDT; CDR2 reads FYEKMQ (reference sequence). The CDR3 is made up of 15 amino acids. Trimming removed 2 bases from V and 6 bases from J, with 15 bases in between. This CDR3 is CASSLSMDPGDTQYF. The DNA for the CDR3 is TGTGCCAGCAGCTTAAGTATGGACCCGGGGGATACGCAGTATTTT.

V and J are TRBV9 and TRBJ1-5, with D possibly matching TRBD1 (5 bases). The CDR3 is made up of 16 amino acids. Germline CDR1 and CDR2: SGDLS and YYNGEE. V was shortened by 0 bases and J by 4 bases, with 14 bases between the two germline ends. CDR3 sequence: CASSVGEGGGNQPQHF. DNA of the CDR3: TGTGCCAGCAGCGTAGGGGAGGGTGGGGGAAATCAGCCCCAGCATTTT.

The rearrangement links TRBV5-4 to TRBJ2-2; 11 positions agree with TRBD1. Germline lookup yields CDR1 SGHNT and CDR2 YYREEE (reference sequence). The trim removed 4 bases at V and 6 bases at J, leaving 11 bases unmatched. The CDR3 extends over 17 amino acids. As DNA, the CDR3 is TGTGCCAGCAGCAAGGCCCGGACAGGGGGCGCCGCCGGGGAGCTGTTTTTT. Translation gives CASSKARTGGAAGELFF. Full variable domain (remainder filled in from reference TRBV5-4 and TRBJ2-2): ETGVTQSPTHLIKTRGQQVTLRCSSQSGHNTVSWYQQALGQGPQFIFQYYREEENGRGNFPPRFSGLQFPNYSSELNVNALELDDSALYLCASSKARTGGAAGELFFGEGSRLTVL.

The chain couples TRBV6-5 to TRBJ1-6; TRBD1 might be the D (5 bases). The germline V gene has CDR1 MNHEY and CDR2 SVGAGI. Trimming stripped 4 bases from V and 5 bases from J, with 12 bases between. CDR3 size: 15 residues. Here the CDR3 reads CASSFRQLNNSPLHF. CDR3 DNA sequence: TGTGCCAGCAGTTTCAGACAGCTTAATAATTCACCCCTCCACTTT.

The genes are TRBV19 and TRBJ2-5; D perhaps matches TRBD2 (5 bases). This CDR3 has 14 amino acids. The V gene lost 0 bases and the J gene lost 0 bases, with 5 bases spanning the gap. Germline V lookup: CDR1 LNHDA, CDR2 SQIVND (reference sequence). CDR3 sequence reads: CASSIERDQETQYF. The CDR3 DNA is TGTGCCAGTAGTATAGAGAGGGACCAAGAGACCCAGTACTTC. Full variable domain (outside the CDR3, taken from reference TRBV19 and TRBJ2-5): DGGITQSPKYLFRKEGQNVTLSCEQNLNHDAMYWYRQDPGQGLRLIYYSQIVNDFQKGDIAEGYSVSREKKESFPLTVTSAQKNPTAFYLCASSIERDQETQYFGPGTRLLVL.

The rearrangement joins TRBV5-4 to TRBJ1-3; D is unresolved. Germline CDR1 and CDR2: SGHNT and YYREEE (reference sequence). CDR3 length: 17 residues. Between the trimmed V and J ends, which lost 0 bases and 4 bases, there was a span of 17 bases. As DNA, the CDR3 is TGTGCCAGCAGCTTGGACAGCCCCCCCCGGAGGGGAAACACCATATATTTT. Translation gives CASSLDSPPRRGNTIYF.

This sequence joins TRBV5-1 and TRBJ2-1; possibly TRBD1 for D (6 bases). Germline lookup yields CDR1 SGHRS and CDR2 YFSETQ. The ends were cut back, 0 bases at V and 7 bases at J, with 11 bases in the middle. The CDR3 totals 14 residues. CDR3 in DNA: TGCGCCAGCAGCTTGGGCCGGACAGAGAATGAGCAGTTCTTC. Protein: CASSLGRTENEQFF.

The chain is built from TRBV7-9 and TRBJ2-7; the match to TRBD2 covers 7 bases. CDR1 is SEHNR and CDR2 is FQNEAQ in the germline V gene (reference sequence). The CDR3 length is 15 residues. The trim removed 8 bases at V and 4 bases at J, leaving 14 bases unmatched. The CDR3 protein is CASDGSTSSRYEQYF. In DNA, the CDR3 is TGTGCCAGCGACGGTTCGACTAGCAGCCGATACGAGCAGTACTTC.

CDR3 residues: CASSQGTGTGGYEQYF. CDR3 DNA: TGCGCCAGCAGCCAAGGGACCGGGACAGGGGGCTACGAGCAGTACTTC. The genes are TRBV4-3 and TRBJ2-7, with TRBD1 identical over 11 bases. With V trimmed by 1 base and J by 3 bases, 5 bases remained unmatched. The CDR3 length is 16 residues. Germline V gives CDR1 LGHNA, CDR2 YSLEER.

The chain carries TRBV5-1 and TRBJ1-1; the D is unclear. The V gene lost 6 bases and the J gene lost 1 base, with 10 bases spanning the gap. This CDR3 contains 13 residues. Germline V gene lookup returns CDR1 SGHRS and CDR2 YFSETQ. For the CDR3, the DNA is TGCGCCAGCACCGCGTCAGGGAACACTGAAGCTTTCTTT. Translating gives CASTASGNTEAFF.

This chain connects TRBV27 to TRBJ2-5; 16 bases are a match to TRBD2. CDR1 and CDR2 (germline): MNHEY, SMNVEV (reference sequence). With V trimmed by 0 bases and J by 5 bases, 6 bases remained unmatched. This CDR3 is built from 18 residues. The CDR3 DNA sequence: TGTGCCAGCAGTTTATCAGGGACTAGCGGGAGGGCCCGGGAGACCCAGTACTTC. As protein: CASSLSGTSGRARETQYF.

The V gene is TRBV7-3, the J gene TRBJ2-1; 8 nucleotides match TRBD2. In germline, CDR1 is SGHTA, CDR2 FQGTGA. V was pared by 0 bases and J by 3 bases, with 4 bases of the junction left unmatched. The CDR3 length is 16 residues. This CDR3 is CASSLTPGGNYNEQFF. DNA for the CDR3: TGTGCCAGCAGCTTAACCCCGGGGGGGAACTACAATGAGCAGTTCTTC.

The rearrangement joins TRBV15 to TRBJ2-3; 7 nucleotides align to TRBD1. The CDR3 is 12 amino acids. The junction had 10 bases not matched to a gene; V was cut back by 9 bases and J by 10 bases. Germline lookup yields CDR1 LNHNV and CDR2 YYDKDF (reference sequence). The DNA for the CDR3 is TGTGCCACGCCACAGGGGTCGGGGTCGCAGTATTTT. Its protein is CATPQGSGSQYF.

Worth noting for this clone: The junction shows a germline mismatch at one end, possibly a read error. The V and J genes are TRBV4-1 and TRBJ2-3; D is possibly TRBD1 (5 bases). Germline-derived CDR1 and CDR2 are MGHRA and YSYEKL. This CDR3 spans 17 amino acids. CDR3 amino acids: CASTQNPTEPSTDTQYF. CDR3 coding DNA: TGCGCCAGCACCCAAAACCCGACAGAACCTAGCACAGATACGCAGTATTTT.

Here the CDR3 reads CASSEARGQGNSPLHF. DNA for the CDR3: TGTGCCAGCAGTGAAGCGCGGGGACAGGGTAATTCACCCCTCCACTTT. The chain recombines TRBV2 with TRBJ1-6; 9 positions agree with TRBD1. Germline V gene data show CDR1 as SNHLY and CDR2 as FYNNEI. This CDR3 contains 16 residues. Trimming cost V 0 bases and J 6 bases; bases outside gene matches: 3.

CDR3 residues: CASSKSGQGAGGEQFF. CDR3 in DNA: TGTGCCAGCAGTAAATCGGGACAGGGTGCCGGAGGTGAGCAGTTCTTC. V is TRBV6-6 and J is TRBJ2-1; 9 bases agree with TRBD1. The V and J ends lost 5 bases and 9 bases, in that order; junction bases with no gene match: 14. This CDR3 contains 16 residues. Germline V gene data show CDR1 as MNHNY and CDR2 as SVGAGI (reference sequence).

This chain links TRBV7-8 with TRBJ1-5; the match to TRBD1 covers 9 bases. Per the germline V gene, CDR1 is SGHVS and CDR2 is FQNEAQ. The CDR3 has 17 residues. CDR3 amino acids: CASTGGTLIPSNQPQHF. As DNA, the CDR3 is TGTGCTTCGACAGGGGGAACCCTAATTCCTAGCAATCAGCCCCAGCATTTT.

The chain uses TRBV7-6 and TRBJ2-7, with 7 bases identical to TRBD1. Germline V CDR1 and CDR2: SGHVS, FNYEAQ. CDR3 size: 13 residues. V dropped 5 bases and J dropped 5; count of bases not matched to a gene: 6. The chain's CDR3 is CASSETGFNEQYF. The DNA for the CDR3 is TGTGCCAGCAGCGAGACAGGGTTCAACGAGCAGTACTTC.